This record covers a single TCR beta chain. Its antigen remains unidentified. This specimen comes from a study of vaccination effects on CD4 cells after COVID-19. Overall study: Post-vaccine specimens arrived a median 72 days past the second dose.

Before any sequencing was done, the ViraFEST assay used viral peptide pools to expand antigen-specific CD4+ T cells. Following 10 days of culture, CD4+ T cells were isolated. Two-dose vaccination with either BNT162b2 or mRNA-1273 was given to the participants. Researchers reported culturing two million PBMC in each well, adding approximately 9.4 IU/ml IL-2 and about 10 ug/ml peptides. Germline assignment: CDR1 SGHVS and CDR2 FQNEAQ. The V end lost 3 bases, the J end lost 5 bases, and 7 bases lay between the germline ends. The CDR3 is 13 residues long. Profiled with immunoSEQ multiplex PCR; TCRdb holds only in-frame clones, not every one. Of about 27,000 clones listed, 80% to 90% are singletons. Study-level points and caveats: Late after vaccination, infection- and vaccine-induced clones showed marked clonal contraction.

This TCR came from a human donor who received a COVID-19 vaccine. Some clones in this sample may be carry-over from other donors' samples. The source was CD4+ T cells from PBMCs cultured with HCoV-NL63 spike peptides, collected after COVID-19 vaccination. The V gene is TRBV7-8, the J gene TRBJ2-2; the D is unclear. The CDR3 bases are TGTGCCAGCAGCTTGGCTGGTACCGGGGAGCTGTTTTTT. Translated, it gives CASSLAGTGELFF.